This T cell receptor beta chain was identified in a study of blood T cell dynamics during melanoma immunotherapy. The CDR3 length is 16 residues. CDR1 and CDR2 (germline): WSHSY, SAAADI. V trimming: 6 bases; J trimming: 2 bases; junction bases outside the gene matches: 1. Time point here: pre-treatment baseline. Response was assessed by RECIST 1.1 at 12 weeks, except a couple of rapid progressors. Each bulk PBMC sample had approximately 350 ng DNA loaded. Data came from immunoSEQ multiplex PCR; TCRdb stores just in-frame clones and leaves some out. The sample contains about 4,800 clones, approximately 86% of which appear only once.

The starting material was blood, obtained from a patient treated with checkpoint blockade. The chain combines TRBV10-2 with TRBJ2-1, with TRBD2 matching over 16 bases. The TCR comes from a human donor with melanoma. The CDR3 is CASRGTSGGAYNEQFF. Here the CDR3 DNA reads TGCGCCAGCAGGGGGACTAGCGGGGGGGCCTACAATGAGCAGTTCTTC.